This T cell receptor beta chain was profiled in a study of graft-versus-host responses after intestinal transplantation. Background on the study: Multivisceral, liver-intestinal, or isolated intestinal transplants were given to recipients. Study observations and caveats: Within allografts, high graft-versus-host to host-versus-graft clonal ratios were seen among patients with graft-donor T cell macrochimerism.

The method was immunoSEQ multiplex PCR; TCRdb's version includes in-frame clones alone and lacks a portion of them. The profile shows about 82,000 clones, around 90% of them singletons. Regarding this clone: Its specificity is not known.

Germline CDR1 reads MGHRA; CDR2 reads YSYEKL. V lost 1 base and J lost 8; bases outside the gene matches: 11. This CDR3 has 17 amino acids. This material consisted of unstimulated CD4+ T cells sorted from spleen or lymph node cells, taken before transplant. The source is a human donor who was the organ donor for an intestinal transplant. The chain uses TRBV4-1 and TRBJ1-6, with TRBD1 matching over 7 bases. The CDR3 protein is CASSQGDSWANHSPLHF. The CDR3 coding sequence is TGCGCCAGCAGCCAAGGGGACAGCTGGGCTAACCATTCACCCCTCCACTTT.